This T cell receptor beta chain came from a study of post-analysis software for immune sequencing data. General study points: There was significantly lower normalized Chao1 diversity in multiple sclerosis patients than in controls. About five TRBV segments appeared more often in patients than in controls, and TRBV5-6, TRBV5-1 and TRBV20-1 were among these.

The CDR3 is 14 residues long. The germline V and J ends were trimmed by 6 bases and 2 bases, with 13 bases remaining between them. The sample holds a few counts of this clonotype. What it recognizes is unknown. Prepared libraries of TCR beta cDNA carried unique molecular identifiers. The T cell input of about 0.9 to 11 million gave about 500,000 cDNA molecules. Each CDR3 protein gets one entry after TCRdb re-called the PCR reads with MiXCR. The sample records about 770,000 distinct CDR3 sequences, 35% to 55% being singletons. This clonotype was obtained from a girl under 18 with multiple sclerosis. Material for sequencing was blood. J is TRBJ1-2 and V is TRBV12-3 or TRBV12-4; D unclear. The DNA for the CDR3 is TGTGCCAGCAGACTCCAGCCATTAAACTATGGCTACACCTTC. Translation gives CASRLQPLNYGYTF.